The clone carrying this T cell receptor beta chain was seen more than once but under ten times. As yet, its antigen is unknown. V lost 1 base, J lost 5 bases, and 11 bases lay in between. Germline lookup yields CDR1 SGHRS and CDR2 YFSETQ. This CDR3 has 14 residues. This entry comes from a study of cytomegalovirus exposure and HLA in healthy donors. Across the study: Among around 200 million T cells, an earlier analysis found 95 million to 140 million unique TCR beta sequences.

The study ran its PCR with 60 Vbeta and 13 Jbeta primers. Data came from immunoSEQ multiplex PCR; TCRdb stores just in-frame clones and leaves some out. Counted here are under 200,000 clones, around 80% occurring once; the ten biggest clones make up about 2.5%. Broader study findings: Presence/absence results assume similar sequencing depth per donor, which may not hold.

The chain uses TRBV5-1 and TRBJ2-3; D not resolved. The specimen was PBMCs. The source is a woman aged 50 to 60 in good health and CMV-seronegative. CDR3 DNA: TGCGCCAGCAGCTTGTCTCTAAACGGAGATACGCAGTATTTT. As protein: CASSLSLNGDTQYF.